The text below deals with one TCR beta chain. Extracted RNA was reverse transcribed into cDNA, the sequencing template. This table comes from immunoSEQ multiplex PCR, and its TCRdb copy is limited to in-frame clones, with some not included. The table shows about 210,000 clones, with around two fifths occurring only once. Germline V CDR1 and CDR2: SGHKS, YYEKEE (reference sequence). The germline V and J ends were trimmed by 4 bases and 9 bases, with 17 bases remaining between them. The CDR3 sequence is 14 residues long. This entry comes from a study of CD8+ T cells in alopecia areata. The treatment was: oral pan-JAK inhibitor, 5-10 mg twice daily.

The TCR originated in a human donor with alopecia areata. This chain links TRBV5-5 with TRBJ2-1; TRBD2 is a possible D gene (6 bases). The starting material was CD4+ T cells sorted from blood, obtained around week 30, from a patient treated with tofacitinib. The CDR3 loop is CASSPQSSAGEQFF. The CDR3 DNA reads as TGTGCCAGCAGCCCCCAGTCTAGCGCCGGTGAGCAGTTCTTC.